This T cell receptor beta chain was recovered during a study of blood T cell repertoires in COVID-19. Study-wide background: Whether acute or convalescent, the COVID-19 samples came from the United States, Italy and Spain. Sources were T cells, B-cell-depleted T cells, or PBMCs; the material itself was cDNA or gDNA.

Original processing methods: Reference gene primer amplification in the assay estimated nucleated cell counts. Using immunoSEQ multiplex PCR, the repertoire was profiled, and TCRdb retains in-frame clones only, with some absent. The DNA gave D and trimming, while V, J and clone size come from that table. The data contain about 240,000 clones, about 89% of them seen just once; the ten biggest clones take up approximately 4.1%. The CDR3 loop spans 15 amino acids. Trimming stripped 3 bases from V and 4 bases from J, with 13 bases between. Germline assignment: CDR1 KGHSH and CDR2 LQKENI. Recovery among Cohort 3 donors was established by two negative PCRs, clearance, or symptom resolution.

The TCR originated in a woman aged 25 to 39 who had recovered from COVID-19. The sample was PBMCs or T cells enriched from blood (not recorded which). This chain links TRBV18 with TRBJ2-1, with D possibly being TRBD2 (5 bases). This CDR3 is CASSPLGKRYNEQFF. CDR3 coding DNA: TGTGCCAGCTCACCTTTAGGCAAGCGGTACAATGAGCAGTTCTTC.